This T cell receptor beta chain was captured by sequencing in a study of blood T cell repertoires in COVID-19. Study overall: Collection of acute and convalescent COVID-19 samples took place in the United States, Italy and Spain. The cDNA or gDNA used as material had been derived from T cells, B-cell-depleted T cells, or PBMCs.

Losses at the gene ends were 0 bases for V and 7 bases for J; bases not matched to a gene: 4. The CDR3 length is 15 residues. CDR1 and CDR2 from the germline V gene are SGHKS and YYEKEE (reference sequence). In the source study's methods: Counts of nucleated cells, estimated from reference gene primer amplification, were obtained. Produced via immunoSEQ multiplex PCR; TCRdb's table is partial and in-frame only. Clonal size and the V and J genes are those of that table, whereas D and trimming came from the DNA. The sample lists about 230,000 clones, over 80% occurring once. The sample comprised peripheral blood. The V gene is TRBV5-5, the J gene TRBJ1-2; TRBD1 matches at 12 bases. This sequence originates from a man aged 35 to 55 with acute or convalescent COVID-19. CDR3 protein: CASSLVGQGASGYTF. For the CDR3, the DNA is TGTGCCAGCAGCTTGGTGGGACAGGGGGCTTCTGGCTACACCTTC. The full variable domain, completed using reference TRBV5-5 and TRBJ1-2, is DAGVTQSPTHLIKTRGQQVTLRCSPISGHKSVSWYQQVLGQGPQFIFQYYEKEERGRGNFPDRFSARQFPNYSSELNVNALLLGDSALYLCASSLVGQGASGYTFGSGTRLTVV.